Described below is a single T cell receptor (beta chain) sequence and its context. The antigen it binds to is not known. Sequence at one end of the junction differs from germline and may be a read error. According to the germline V gene, CDR1 reads SGHVS and CDR2 reads FNYEAQ. The CDR3 sequence holds 14 residues, the cysteine and phenylalanine included. Of the read, only the CDR3 DNA is kept; its 42 bases are in frame from base 1. The data are from a study of T cells in Graves' hyperthyroidism and ophthalmopathy (dated 2019 in TCRdb). Some background on the complete study: Peripheral blood was collected at initial diagnosis, before any treatment. Prospective prediction of ophthalmopathy was tested in an independent validation cohort consisting of some 18 hyperthyroidism patients and more than 15 patients who later progressed to ophthalmopathy. The study also compared thyroid tissue and blood T-cell repertoires from roughly 6 Graves' hyperthyroidism patients. For training and testing, the roughly 100 patients in the discovery cohort were randomly divided in a 7:3 ratio. To identify distinguishing TCR V-J signatures, a discovery cohort of 90 to 100 patients was used, comprising 40 to 45 with Graves' ophthalmopathy and approximately 58 with stable Graves' hyperthyroidism. The paper reports TCR Vbeta CDR3 sequencing of some 140 peripheral blood samples: approximately 41 ophthalmopathy, 70 to 85 hyperthyroidism and around 17 progressor patients. After blood sampling, hyperthyroidism patients were treated with methimazole at a starting dose of 30 mg daily, and ophthalmopathy patients were treated with high-dose intravenous methylprednisolone. Overall study outcomes, separate from this receptor: No statistical method was used to set the sample size in advance, and investigators knew the group allocation. A model built on a 13 V-J signature distinguished ophthalmopathy from stable hyperthyroidism, reaching 87.88% sensitivity and approximately 81% specificity in cross-validation and 80%/75% in testing. Most expanded thyroid clonotypes (frequency above 0.001) were also found in blood, which suggests that blood repertoires may mirror thyroid immune responses. In validation, the model predicted progression to ophthalmopathy with around 71% sensitivity and 72.22% specificity, a median of 6.5 months before onset.

A patient counted as having stable Graves' hyperthyroidism if no progression to ophthalmopathy occurred over 18 months of follow-up. Hyperthyroidism patients were newly diagnosed, with disease duration under 2 months, and aged 18 to 65 years. Any patient with an uncontrolled infection, another autoimmune disease, pregnancy or lactation was excluded. Diagnoses relied on clinical symptoms, serum thyroxine and TRAb, thyroid ultrasound and orbital computed tomography. Ficoll-Paque density gradient centrifugation was used to isolate PBMCs from around 10 ml of fresh peripheral blood. Total RNA was extracted using Trizol reagent, and RNA quality was assessed on an Agilent 2100 Bioanalyzer. TCR beta CDR3 regions were amplified from RNA transcripts. The TCR CDR3 was subjected to a first round of RT-PCR using the HTBI primer set and the Qiagen OneStep RT-PCR kit. Libraries were constructed in a second round of multiplex PCR, after which size selection and purification were performed. Sequencing of the libraries was done on an Illumina HiSeq2000 using paired-end 100 bp reads. As for how the authors treated the data: Raw data were processed with SOAPnuke, discarding reads with adapters, uncalled bases, mean Phred below 15, or no exact constant-primer or identifier match. High-quality paired reads were merged using COPE v1.2.5, and each unique nucleotide sequence was defined as a clonotype. MiTCR v1.1 was used to align clonotypes to the IMGT TRBV, TRBD and TRBJ reference segments. The analysis was restricted to V-J combinations with a frequency above 0.0001, which together covered 99.2% of the repertoires. A TCS score was defined as the ratio of F50 (clonal expansion) to E x V (chaos), with BLOSUM62-based TCRdist applied between CDR3 peptides within each V-J. Welch's t-statistics and random forest reduced 500 to 550 V-J features to 13, which were used in a naive Bayes classifier (R e1071). TCRdb reprocessing: public reads trimmed at Q25 with fastp, clones called with MiXCR, in-frame beta chains kept. One record per CDR3 amino acid sequence lists the most common genes and DNA. TCRdb, rather than the study authors, made the V and J calls. This sample has around 420,000 distinct CDR3 sequences in its table, and 12% to 15% of those were observed once. The ten largest account for approximately 5.8% of the sample.

The rearranged chain carries TRBV7-6 and TRBJ2-2; the D gene is unclear. The sequence was obtained from a woman aged 18-29 years with Graves' hyperthyroidism. Sequenced sample: blood. The DNA sequence is given as TGTGCCTGCAGCTTAGGAGCTCGGGCCGGGGAGCTGTTTTTT. This sequence encodes CACSLGARAGELFF.